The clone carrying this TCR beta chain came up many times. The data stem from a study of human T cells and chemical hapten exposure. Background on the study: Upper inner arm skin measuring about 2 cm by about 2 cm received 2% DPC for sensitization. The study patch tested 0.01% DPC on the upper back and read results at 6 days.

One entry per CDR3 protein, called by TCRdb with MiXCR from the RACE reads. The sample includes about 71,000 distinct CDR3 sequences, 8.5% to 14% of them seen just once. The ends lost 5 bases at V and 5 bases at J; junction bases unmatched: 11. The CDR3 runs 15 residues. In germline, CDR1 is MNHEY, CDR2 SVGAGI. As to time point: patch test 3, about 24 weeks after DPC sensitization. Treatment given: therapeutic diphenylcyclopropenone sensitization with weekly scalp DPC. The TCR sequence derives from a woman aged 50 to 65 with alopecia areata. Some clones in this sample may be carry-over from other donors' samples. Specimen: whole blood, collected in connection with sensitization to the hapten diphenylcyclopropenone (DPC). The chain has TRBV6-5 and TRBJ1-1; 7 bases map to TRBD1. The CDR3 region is CASSRVQGLGTEAFF. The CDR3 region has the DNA TGTGCCAGCAGTCGGGTACAGGGGCTGGGGACTGAAGCTTTCTTT.